This T cell receptor (beta chain) was sequenced for a study of type 1 regulatory T cells. A word on this clonotype: The antigen is undetermined.

Per the germline V gene, CDR1 is MGHRA and CDR2 is YSYEKL. CDR3 length: 17 residues. The ends lost 3 bases at V and 0 bases at J; junction bases unmatched: 5. TCRdb used MiXCR to reprocess the reads, holding one entry per CDR3 protein. Found here are about 24,000 distinct CDR3 sequences, 72% of them singletons; the top ten hold 13% to 15%. The rearrangement joins TRBV4-1 to TRBJ1-5; 10 nucleotides match TRBD1. Sequencing used cultured T cells, either the whole culture or a sorted T cell fraction (not recorded which). Subset here: Tr1-enriched cell product generated in vitro against host alloantigens. The source is a human donor in good health. CDR3 DNA: TGCGCCAGCAGCCAGCCGGGACAGGGGTATAGCAATCAGCCCCAGCATTTT. Translated, it gives CASSQPGQGYSNQPQHF.